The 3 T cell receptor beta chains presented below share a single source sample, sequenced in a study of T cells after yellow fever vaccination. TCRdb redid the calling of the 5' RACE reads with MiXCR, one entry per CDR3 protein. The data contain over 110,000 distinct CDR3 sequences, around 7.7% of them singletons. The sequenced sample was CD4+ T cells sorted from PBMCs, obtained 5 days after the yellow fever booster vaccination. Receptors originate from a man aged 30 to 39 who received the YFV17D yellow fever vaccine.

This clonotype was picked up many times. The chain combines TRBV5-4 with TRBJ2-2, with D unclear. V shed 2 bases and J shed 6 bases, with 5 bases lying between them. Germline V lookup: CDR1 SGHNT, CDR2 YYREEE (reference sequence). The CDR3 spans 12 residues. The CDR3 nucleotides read TGTGCCAGCAGCTTCCCGTCCGGGGAGCTGTTTTTT. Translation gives CASSFPSGELFF.

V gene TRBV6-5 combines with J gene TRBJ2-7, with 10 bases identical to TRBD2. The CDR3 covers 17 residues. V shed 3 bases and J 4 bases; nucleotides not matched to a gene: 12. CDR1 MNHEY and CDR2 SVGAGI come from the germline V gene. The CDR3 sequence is CASSYSRPGLALYEQYF. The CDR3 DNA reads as TGTGCCAGCAGTTATTCTCGCCCGGGACTAGCGCTATACGAGCAGTACTTC.

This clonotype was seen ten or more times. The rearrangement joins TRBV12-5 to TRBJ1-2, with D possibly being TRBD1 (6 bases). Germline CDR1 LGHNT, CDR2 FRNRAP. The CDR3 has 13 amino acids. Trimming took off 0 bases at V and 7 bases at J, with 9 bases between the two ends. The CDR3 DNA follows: TGTGCTAGTGGTTTGGTGGGCAGGGGTGGCTACACCTTC. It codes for CASGLVGRGGYTF.